This T cell receptor (beta chain) originates from a study of blood T cell repertoires in COVID-19. Study-level information: Sites across the United States, Italy and Spain contributed samples from acute and convalescent COVID-19. Sources were T cells, B-cell-depleted T cells, or PBMCs; the material itself was cDNA or gDNA.

This clone was picked up a small number of times. In the original workflow: Nucleated cell number was recorded as an estimate derived from reference gene primer amplification. Measured with immunoSEQ multiplex PCR; TCRdb has only the in-frame clones, and not every one. V and J calls and clone size are as listed in that table; D and trimming were resolved from the DNA. The table includes around 130,000 clones, 70% to 85% detected once. The V gene's germline CDR1 is LNHDA and CDR2 SQIVND (reference sequence). The CDR3 is 13 residues long. Trimming left V 6 bases short and J 4 bases short, with 10 bases between.

The sequenced sample was peripheral blood. The receptor comes from a woman of 80 years or more with acute or convalescent COVID-19. V is TRBV19 and J is TRBJ1-5, with D perhaps matching TRBD1 (6 bases). For the CDR3, the DNA is TGTGCCAGTAGGGAACAGGGAAATCAGCCCCAGCATTTT. It is translated as CASREQGNQPQHF. Full variable domain (rest looked up from reference TRBV19 and TRBJ1-5): DGGITQSPKYLFRKEGQNVTLSCEQNLNHDAMYWYRQDPGQGLRLIYYSQIVNDFQKGDIAEGYSVSREKKESFPLTVTSAQKNPTAFYLCASREQGNQPQHFGDGTRLSIL.